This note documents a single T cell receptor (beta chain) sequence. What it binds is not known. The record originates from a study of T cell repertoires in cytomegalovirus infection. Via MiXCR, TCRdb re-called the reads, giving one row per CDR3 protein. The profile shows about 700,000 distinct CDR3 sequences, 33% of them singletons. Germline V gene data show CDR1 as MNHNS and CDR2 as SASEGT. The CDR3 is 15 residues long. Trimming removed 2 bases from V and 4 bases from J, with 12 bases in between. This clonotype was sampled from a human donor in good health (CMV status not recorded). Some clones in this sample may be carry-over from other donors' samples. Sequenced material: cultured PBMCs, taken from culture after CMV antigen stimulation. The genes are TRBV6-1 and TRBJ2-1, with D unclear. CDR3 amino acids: CASSEWQGRYNEQFF. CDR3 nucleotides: TGTGCCAGCAGTGAATGGCAAGGGCGGTACAATGAGCAGTTCTTC.